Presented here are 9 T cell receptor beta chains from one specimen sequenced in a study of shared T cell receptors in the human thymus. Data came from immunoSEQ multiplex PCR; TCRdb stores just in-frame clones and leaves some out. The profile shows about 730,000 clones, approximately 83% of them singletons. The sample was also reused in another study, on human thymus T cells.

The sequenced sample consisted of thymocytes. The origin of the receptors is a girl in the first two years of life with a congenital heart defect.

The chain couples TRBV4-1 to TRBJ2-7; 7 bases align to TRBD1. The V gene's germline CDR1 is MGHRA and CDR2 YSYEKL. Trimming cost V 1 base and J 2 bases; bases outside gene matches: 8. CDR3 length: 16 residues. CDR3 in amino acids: CASSQAGRQGPYEQYF. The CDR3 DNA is TGCGCCAGCAGCCAAGCGGGGAGACAGGGACCCTACGAGCAGTACTTC.

As DNA, the CDR3 is TGTGCCAGTAGTATTAGTGGGGCTTGGAGCTATGGCTACACCTTC. Translating it yields CASSISGAWSYGYTF. J is TRBJ1-2 and V is TRBV19; tentative D call: TRBD1 (5 bases). The CDR3 sequence is 15 residues long. V lost 3 bases and J lost 4, with 15 bases in between. The germline CDR1 and CDR2 sequences are LNHDA and SQIVND (reference sequence).

CDR3 in DNA: TGCGCCAGCAGCCAAGGCCCCACCGGGACAGGGGATCACAATGAGCAGTTCTTC. This sequence encodes CASSQGPTGTGDHNEQFF. This chain connects TRBV4-1 to TRBJ2-1; 10 bases map to TRBD1. Germline assignment: CDR1 MGHRA and CDR2 YSYEKL. J lost 5 bases, V lost 1 base, and 11 bases had no gene match. The CDR3 has 18 residues.

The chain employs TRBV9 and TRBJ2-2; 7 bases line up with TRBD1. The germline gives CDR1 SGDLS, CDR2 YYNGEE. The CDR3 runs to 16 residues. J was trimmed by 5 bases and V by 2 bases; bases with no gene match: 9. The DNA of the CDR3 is TGTGCCAGCAGCGTTGAGGACAGGCGATGGACCGGGGAGCTGTTTTTT. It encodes CASSVEDRRWTGELFF.

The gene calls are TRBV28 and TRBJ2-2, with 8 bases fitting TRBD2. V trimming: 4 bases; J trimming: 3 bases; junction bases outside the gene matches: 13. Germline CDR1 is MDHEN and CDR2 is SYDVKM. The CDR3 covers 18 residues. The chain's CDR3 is CASSYPRGSGEHTGELFF. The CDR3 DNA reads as TGTGCCAGCAGTTACCCGCGAGGTAGCGGGGAGCACACCGGGGAGCTGTTTTTT.

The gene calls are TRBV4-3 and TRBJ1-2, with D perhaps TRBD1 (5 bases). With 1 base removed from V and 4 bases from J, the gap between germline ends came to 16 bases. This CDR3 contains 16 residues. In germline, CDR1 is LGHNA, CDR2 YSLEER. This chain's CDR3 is CASSQVTGWGSYGYTF. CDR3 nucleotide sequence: TGCGCCAGCAGCCAAGTTACCGGTTGGGGCAGCTATGGCTACACCTTC.

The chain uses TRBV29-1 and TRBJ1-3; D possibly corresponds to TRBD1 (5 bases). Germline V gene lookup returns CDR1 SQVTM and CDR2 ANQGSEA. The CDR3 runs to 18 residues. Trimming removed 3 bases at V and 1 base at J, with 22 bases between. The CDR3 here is CSVDTPPLRAGSGNTIYF. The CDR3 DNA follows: TGCAGCGTTGACACCCCACCACTCAGGGCTGGATCTGGAAACACCATATATTTT.

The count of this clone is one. CDR3 in amino acids: CASSPPGMGNQPQHF. The CDR3 region has the DNA TGTGCCAGCAGCCCCCCAGGAATGGGCAATCAGCCCCAGCATTTT. The V and J genes are TRBV5-8 and TRBJ1-5, with D uncertain. CDR1 is SGHTS and CDR2 is YDEGEE in the germline V gene. The ends were cut back, 4 bases at V and 2 bases at J, with 13 bases in the middle. CDR3 length: 15 residues.

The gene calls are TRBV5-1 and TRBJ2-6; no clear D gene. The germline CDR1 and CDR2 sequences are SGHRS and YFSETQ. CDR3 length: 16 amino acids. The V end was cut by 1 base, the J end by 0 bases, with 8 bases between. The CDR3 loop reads CASSLFPGSGANVLTF. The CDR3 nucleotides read TGCGCCAGCAGCTTGTTTCCAGGCTCTGGGGCCAACGTCCTGACTTTC.